This TCR beta chain was captured in a study of T-cell memory formation after mild COVID-19. Study details: Each donor largely had its own TCR clusters.

To note about this clonotype: As yet, its antigen is unknown.

Overall study results and limits: Contracting clones from day 15 to 85 showed balanced CD4/CD8; later expanders favored CD4+.

Germline CDR1 and CDR2: SEHNR and FQNEAQ (reference sequence). The trim removed 5 bases at V and 7 bases at J, leaving 5 bases unmatched. This CDR3 region has 15 residues. TCRdb called the 5' RACE reads again in MiXCR, with one record for every CDR3 protein. The data hold hundreds of thousands of distinct CDR3 sequences, with 15% to 20% observed a single time. This sequence originates from an adult woman who had mild COVID-19 (a few samples of this study predate the infection). Cell type and time point are not known. Input material: PBMCs or a T cell subset sorted from them (not recorded which). The rearrangement links TRBV7-9 to TRBJ2-1; 13 nucleotides agree with TRBD2. CDR3 nucleotide sequence: TGTGCCAGCAGCGGAGGGACTAGCGGGAAGAATGAGCAGTTCTTC. This codes for CASSGGTSGKNEQFF.